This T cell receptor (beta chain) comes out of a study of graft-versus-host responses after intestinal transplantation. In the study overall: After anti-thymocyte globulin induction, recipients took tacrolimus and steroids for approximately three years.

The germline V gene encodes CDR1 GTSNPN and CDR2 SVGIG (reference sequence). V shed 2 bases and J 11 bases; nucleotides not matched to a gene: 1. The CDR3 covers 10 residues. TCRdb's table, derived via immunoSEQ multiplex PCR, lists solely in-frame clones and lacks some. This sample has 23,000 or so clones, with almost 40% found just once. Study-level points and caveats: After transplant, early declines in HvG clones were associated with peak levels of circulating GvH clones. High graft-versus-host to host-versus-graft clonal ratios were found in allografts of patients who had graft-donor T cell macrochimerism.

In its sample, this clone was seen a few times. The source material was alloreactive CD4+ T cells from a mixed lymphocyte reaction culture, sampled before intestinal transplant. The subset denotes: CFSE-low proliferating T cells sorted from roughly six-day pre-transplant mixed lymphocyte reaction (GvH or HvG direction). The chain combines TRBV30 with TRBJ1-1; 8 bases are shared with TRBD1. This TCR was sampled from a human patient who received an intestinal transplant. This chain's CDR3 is CAWSHRGAFF. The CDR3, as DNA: TGTGCCTGGAGTCACAGGGGGGCTTTCTTT.